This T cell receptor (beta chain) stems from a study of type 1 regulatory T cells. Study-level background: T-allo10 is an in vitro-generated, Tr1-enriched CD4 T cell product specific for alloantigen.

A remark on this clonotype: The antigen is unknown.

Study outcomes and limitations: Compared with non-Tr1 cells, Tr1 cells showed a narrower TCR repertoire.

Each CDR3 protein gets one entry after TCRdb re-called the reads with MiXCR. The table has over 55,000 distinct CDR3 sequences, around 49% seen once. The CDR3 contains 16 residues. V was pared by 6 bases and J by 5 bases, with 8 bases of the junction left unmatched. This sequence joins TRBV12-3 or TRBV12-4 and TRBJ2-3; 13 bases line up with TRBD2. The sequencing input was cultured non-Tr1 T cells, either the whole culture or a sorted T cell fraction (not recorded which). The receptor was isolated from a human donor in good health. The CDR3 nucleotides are TGTGCCAGCAGAACGGGACTAGCGGGGCCGGGAGATACGCAGTATTTT. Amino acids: CASRTGLAGPGDTQYF.